Below, 5 T cell receptor beta chains from the same sample are listed, as sequenced in a study of metastatic and nonmetastatic thyroid tumors. TCRdb re-called the PCR reads with MiXCR. The data hold about 6,000 clones, with 30% observed a single time. Thyroid surgery was preceded by no treatment in any patient. The sequenced material came from adjacent normal tissue. Every receptor here comes from a female donor with papillary thyroid cancer or a benign thyroid nodule (not recorded which). Some clones in this sample may be carry-over from other donors' samples.

This sequence joins TRBV6-1 and TRBJ1-1, with unresolved D. The CDR3 totals 13 residues. V was clipped by 6 bases and J by 6 bases, with 14 bases between them. CDR1 is MNHNS and CDR2 is SASEGT in the germline V gene. CDR3 amino acids: CASSEFGHSEAFF. In DNA, the CDR3 is TGTGCCAGCAGCGAATTCGGCCATTCTGAAGCTTTCTTT.

The chain recombines TRBV7-9 with TRBJ2-1; possible D gene TRBD1, 5 bases. Germline CDR1 SEHNR, CDR2 FQNEAQ (reference sequence). The CDR3 consists of 14 residues. Trimming cost V 8 bases and J 4 bases, with 15 bases left between them. As DNA, the CDR3 is TGTGCCAGCCAGGGTGGCGTACGGTACAATGAGCAGTTCTTC. It yields the protein CASQGGVRYNEQFF.

This clone was seen only a few times. CDR3 loop: CASSFLVGGRWGYEQYF. The CDR3 coding sequence is TGTGCCAGCAGCTTCCTTGTCGGCGGGAGGTGGGGCTACGAGCAGTACTTC. The chain is built from TRBV11-2 and TRBJ2-7; 8 bases are a match to TRBD2. The CDR3 loop spans 17 amino acids. The V and J ends lost 3 bases and 3 bases, in that order; junction bases with no gene match: 13. Germline values: CDR1 SGHAT, CDR2 FQNNGV.

The rearrangement uses TRBV7-9 and TRBJ2-7; TRBD2 agrees at 11 bases. This CDR3 has 15 amino acids. Unmatched junction bases numbered 7, after V lost 4 bases and J lost 5 bases. CDR1 and CDR2 (germline): SEHNR, FQNEAQ (reference sequence). CDR3 amino acids: CASSSRLAGWDEQYF. As DNA, the CDR3 is TGTGCCAGCAGCTCTAGACTAGCGGGATGGGACGAGCAGTACTTC. Variable domain in full (rest from reference TRBV7-9 and TRBJ2-7): DTGVSQNPRHKITKRGQNVTFRCDPISEHNRLYWYRQTLGQGPEFLTYFQNEAQLEKSRLLSDRFSAERPKGSFSTLEIQRTEQGDSAMYLCASSSRLAGWDEQYFGPGTRLTVT.

This rearrangement joins TRBV11-2 to TRBJ1-4, with D tentatively TRBD1 (6 bases). The CDR3 is made up of 17 amino acids. V was clipped by 1 base and J by 10 bases, with 22 bases between them. Germline V gives CDR1 SGHAT, CDR2 FQNNGV. CDR3 region: CASSLGPGGALAGKLFF. The CDR3 nucleotides are TGTGCCAGCAGCTTAGGCCCGGGGGGGGCGCTTGCGGGAAAACTGTTTTTT. Supplemented by reference TRBV11-2 and TRBJ1-4, the full variable domain reads EAGVAQSPRYKIIEKRQSVAFWCNPISGHATLYWYQQILGQGPKLLIQFQNNGVVDDSQLPKDRFSAERLKGVDSTLKIQPAKLEDSAVYLCASSLGPGGALAGKLFFGSGTQLSVL.